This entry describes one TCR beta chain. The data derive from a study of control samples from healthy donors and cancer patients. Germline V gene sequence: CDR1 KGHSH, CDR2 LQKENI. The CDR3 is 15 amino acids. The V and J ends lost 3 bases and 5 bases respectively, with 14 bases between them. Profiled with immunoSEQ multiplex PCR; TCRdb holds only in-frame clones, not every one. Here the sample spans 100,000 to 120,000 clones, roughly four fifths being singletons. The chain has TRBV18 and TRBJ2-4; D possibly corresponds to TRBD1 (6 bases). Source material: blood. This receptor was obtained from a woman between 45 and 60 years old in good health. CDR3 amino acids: CASSPSTGHENIQYF. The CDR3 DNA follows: TGTGCCAGCTCACCCTCGACAGGACATGAAAACATTCAGTACTTC.